These 26 T cell receptor beta chains share one sample of origin, sequenced in a study of shared clonotypes between healthy human individuals. In the naive CD8 group, cells lacked CD45RO and were positively selected for CCR7, so terminally differentiated effector memory CD45RA+ cells were left out. Sequencing used immunoSEQ multiplex PCR; TCRdb keeps in-frame clones, though not all of them. This table holds about 2 million clones, less than 95% found once. Sequenced input: naive CD8+ T cells sorted from blood. The receptors were gathered from a man aged 18 to 29 in good health.

The CDR3 nucleotides read TGTGCCAGCAGCTTCGAACCTACCCTCGATGCGAGCTCCTACGAGCAGTACTTC. Protein product: CASSFEPTLDASSYEQYF. This chain joins TRBV11-2 and TRBJ2-7; D is unclear. V lost 3 bases and J 0 bases, leaving 21 bases between the germline ends. Looked up from germline, CDR1 is SGHAT and CDR2 is FQNNGV. This CDR3 region has 18 residues.

CDR3 sequence: CAWSVATNYGYTF. In DNA form, the CDR3 reads TGTGCCTGGAGTGTGGCCACCAACTATGGCTACACCTTC. The chain links TRBV30 to TRBJ1-2, with D hard to call. Germline loops: CDR1 GTSNPN, CDR2 SVGIG (reference sequence). The CDR3 totals 13 residues. Trimming pared 0 bases from V and 2 bases from J, leaving 7 bases between.

The chain has TRBV7-9 and TRBJ2-7, with 9 nucleotides matching TRBD1. Germline V lookup: CDR1 SEHNR, CDR2 FQNEAQ (reference sequence). This CDR3 has 15 residues. After removal of 4 bases from V and 5 bases from J, the junction contained 9 bases not matched to a gene. Here the CDR3 DNA reads TGTGCCAGCAGCTCCCCCGGGACAGGGCTCGACGAGCAGTACTTC. Amino acid sequence: CASSSPGTGLDEQYF.

This sequence joins TRBV10-3 and TRBJ2-5, with 8 bases aligning to TRBD2. This CDR3 has 20 residues. The V segment lost 5 bases and the J segment 4 bases; nucleotides outside the gene matches: 24. In germline, CDR1 is ENHRY, CDR2 SYGVKD. The CDR3 DNA reads TGTGCCATCAGTACGATAGGGGCGGGAACTAGCGGACCCCTTGGAGAGACCCAGTACTTC. Its translation: CAISTIGAGTSGPLGETQYF.

The chain recombines TRBV7-9 with TRBJ2-7, with D maybe TRBD1 (5 bases). This CDR3 has 15 residues. Germline lookup yields CDR1 SEHNR and CDR2 FQNEAQ (reference sequence). Trimming removed 2 bases from V and 2 bases from J, with 13 bases in between. The CDR3 coding sequence is TGTGCCAGCAGCTTAAATGACAAGGGGCCCTACGAGCAGTACTTC. This codes for CASSLNDKGPYEQYF.

This clone has just one count. The chain employs TRBV13 and TRBJ1-1; D is uncertain. Trimming shortened V by 2 bases and J by 3 bases, and 13 bases separated the two germline ends. The CDR3 loop spans 15 amino acids. Germline assignment: CDR1 PRHDT and CDR2 FYEKMQ (reference sequence). The CDR3 is CASSLQGSGYTEAFF. The CDR3 nucleotides read TGTGCCAGCAGCTTACAAGGGTCTGGGTACACTGAAGCTTTCTTT.

This clone was counted a single time. The chain recombines TRBV5-6 with TRBJ1-6; D is uncertain. The CDR3 is 16 amino acids. CDR1 SGHDT and CDR2 YYEEEE come from the germline V gene. Trimming shortened V by 0 bases and J by 6 bases, and 13 bases separated the two germline ends. As DNA, the CDR3 is TGTGCCAGCAGCTTGGACGCCCTACATGGTAATTCACCCCTCCACTTT. Amino acid sequence: CASSLDALHGNSPLHF.

The chain uses TRBV18 and TRBJ2-1, with TRBD1 matching over 7 bases. The CDR3 loop spans 17 amino acids. V shed 4 bases, J shed 2 bases, and the junction held 11 bases outside the gene matches. Germline lookup yields CDR1 KGHSH and CDR2 LQKENI. This CDR3 reads CASSQLRTGPAYNEQFF. The CDR3 coding sequence is TGTGCCAGCTCACAGCTTAGGACAGGTCCAGCCTACAATGAGCAGTTCTTC.

The rearrangement uses TRBV25-1 and TRBJ2-1; 7 nucleotides agree with TRBD2. The CDR3 spans 14 residues. V gave up 8 bases and J gave up 8 bases; unmatched junction bases: 12. CDR1 is MGHDK and CDR2 is SYGVNS in the germline V gene. CDR3: CASSYEGGQYEQFF. The CDR3 DNA sequence: TGTGCCAGCTCCTATGAGGGAGGGCAGTATGAGCAGTTCTTC.

V is TRBV28 and J is TRBJ2-3; D perhaps matches TRBD2 (5 bases). The CDR3 spans 15 residues. Germline V gene data show CDR1 as MDHEN and CDR2 as SYDVKM. V was cut by 3 bases and J by 0 bases, with 10 bases left in between. The CDR3 is CASSLGVKSTDTQYF. The CDR3 nucleotides are TGTGCCAGCAGTTTGGGAGTAAAAAGCACAGATACGCAGTATTTT.

The chain joins TRBV7-8 to TRBJ2-1; maybe TRBD2 (6 bases). The V end was cut by 5 bases, the J end by 5 bases, with 10 bases between. CDR1 and CDR2 from the germline V gene are SGHVS and FQNEAQ. The CDR3 covers 13 residues. The CDR3 loop is CASSPTSNNEQFF. DNA for the CDR3: TGTGCCAGCAGCCCGACTAGTAACAATGAGCAGTTCTTC.

The chain uses TRBV27 and TRBJ2-2; D is undetermined. Trimming stripped 7 bases from V and 6 bases from J, with 12 bases between. Germline CDR1 MNHEY, CDR2 SMNVEV (reference sequence). This CDR3 has 13 residues. CDR3 coding DNA: TGTGCCAGCACAAGTCAAGGGCCCGGGGAGCTGTTTTTT. Amino acids: CASTSQGPGELFF.

This rearrangement joins TRBV4-1 to TRBJ2-7; no reliable D call. V lost 6 bases and J 3 bases, leaving 18 bases between the germline ends. The CDR3 has 15 amino acids. The germline gives CDR1 MGHRA, CDR2 YSYEKL. CDR3 region: CASSQSHESFYEQYF. As DNA, the CDR3 is TGCGCCAGCAGTCAAAGCCACGAGTCGTTCTACGAGCAGTACTTC.

The sample holds one count of this clone. The chain joins TRBV4-1 to TRBJ2-1; TRBD1 matches at 9 bases. Trimming removed 6 bases from V and 5 bases from J; junction bases left unmatched: 2. This CDR3 is 13 amino acids long. The germline V gene encodes CDR1 MGHRA and CDR2 YSYEKL. The CDR3 DNA is TGCGCCAGCAGGACAGGGGGGAACAATGAGCAGTTCTTC. Encoded protein: CASRTGGNNEQFF.

In nucleotides, the CDR3 is TGTGCCAGCATCGGTCCAACCGGGATGAACACTGAAGCTTTCTTT. Its translation is CASIGPTGMNTEAFF. The chain combines TRBV7-9 with TRBJ1-1; D not resolved. Trimming removed 7 bases at V and 0 bases at J, with 15 bases between. Germline-derived CDR1 and CDR2 are SEHNR and FQNEAQ (reference sequence). This CDR3 contains 15 residues. Looking up the rest from reference TRBV7-9 and TRBJ1-1 gives the full variable domain: DTGVSQNPRHKITKRGQNVTFRCDPISEHNRLYWYRQTLGQGPEFLTYFQNEAQLEKSRLLSDRFSAERPKGSFSTLEIQRTEQGDSAMYLCASIGPTGMNTEAFFGQGTRLTVV.

The J gene is TRBJ1-5, the V gene TRBV6-1; 7 bases agree with TRBD1. J lost 4 bases, V lost 2 bases, and 8 bases had no gene match. The germline CDR1 and CDR2 sequences are MNHNS and SASEGT. The CDR3 is made up of 16 amino acids. CDR3 sequence: CASSEHKGASNQPQHF. DNA for the CDR3: TGTGCCAGCAGTGAACATAAGGGGGCGAGTAATCAGCCCCAGCATTTT.

To note about this clone: The sample has other DNA sequences that encode this CDR3 too. The V and J genes are TRBV10-3 and TRBJ2-1; maybe TRBD1 (5 bases). The CDR3 consists of 12 residues. V lost 3 bases and J 6 bases, leaving 6 bases between the germline ends. In germline, CDR1 is ENHRY, CDR2 SYGVKD. The CDR3 sequence is CAISEGANEQFF. CDR3 sequence (DNA): TGTGCCATCAGTGAAGGGGCCAATGAGCAGTTCTTC.

This clone was found once. Distinct nucleotide sequences in the sample also encode this CDR3. The chain has TRBV27 and TRBJ2-3, with D unclear. Germline CDR1 and CDR2: MNHEY and SMNVEV (reference sequence). CDR3 size: 15 residues. Trimming stripped 2 bases from V and 0 bases from J, with 9 bases between. The CDR3 sequence: CASSLGDPSTDTQYF. In DNA, the CDR3 is TGTGCCAGCAGTTTAGGTGACCCTAGCACAGATACGCAGTATTTT.

The chain couples TRBV9 to TRBJ1-1; no firm D call. This CDR3 region has 15 residues. The V end lost 0 bases, the J end lost 1 base, and 10 bases lay between the germline ends. CDR1 and CDR2 from the germline V gene are SGDLS and YYNGEE. Written as DNA, the CDR3 is TGTGCCAGCAGCGTAGATATAGAGGGGAACACTGAAGCTTTCTTT. This translates into CASSVDIEGNTEAFF.

The chain couples TRBV28 to TRBJ1-2, with a tentative D call TRBD1 (6 bases). The CDR3 spans 13 residues. Per the germline V gene, CDR1 is MDHEN and CDR2 is SYDVKM. Trimming pared 6 bases from V and 7 bases from J, leaving 15 bases between. The CDR3 region has the DNA TGTGCCAGCAGCCAGGACAGAGGGTTTGGCTACACCTTC. It yields the protein CASSQDRGFGYTF.

The chain is built from TRBV2 and TRBJ2-7; D is ambiguous. V dropped 4 bases and J dropped 0 bases, with 7 bases sitting between them. The CDR3 runs to 13 residues. Germline V gene lookup returns CDR1 SNHLY and CDR2 FYNNEI. The CDR3 loop reads CASSVGNSYEQYF. CDR3 nucleotides: TGTGCCAGCAGTGTCGGAAACTCCTACGAGCAGTACTTC.

As to this clone: The sample contains more than one DNA sequence encoding this CDR3. The rearrangement joins TRBV2 to TRBJ2-3; D unclear. V was trimmed by 2 bases and J by 2 bases, leaving 5 bases between them. CDR3 length equals 13 residues. Per germline, CDR1 SNHLY and CDR2 FYNNEI. The CDR3 nucleotides read TGTGCCAGCAGTGAAAGCTCCACAGATACGCAGTATTTT. Amino acids: CASSESSTDTQYF.

The chain recombines TRBV11-3 with TRBJ2-2; TRBD2 might be the D (5 bases). CDR3 size: 16 residues. Trimming took off 0 bases at V and 3 bases at J, with 11 bases between the two ends. Germline CDR1 and CDR2: SGHNT and YENEEA. The CDR3 here is CASSLDWGADTGELFF. In nucleotides, the CDR3 is TGTGCCAGCAGCTTAGACTGGGGAGCGGACACCGGGGAGCTGTTTTTT.

The chain couples TRBV27 to TRBJ2-1; D not certain. Germline V CDR1 and CDR2: MNHEY, SMNVEV (reference sequence). This CDR3 comprises 15 residues. Trimming shortened V by 2 bases and J by 4 bases, and 12 bases separated the two germline ends. This CDR3 is CASSLPNSRYNEQFF. The CDR3 DNA reads TGTGCCAGCAGTTTACCCAACTCGCGGTACAATGAGCAGTTCTTC.

The gene calls are TRBV7-3 and TRBJ2-6; a weak D match, TRBD2 (5 bases). Deletions cut 1 base from V and 3 bases from J, with 10 bases between. Germline V lookup: CDR1 SGHTA, CDR2 FQGTGA. This CDR3 is 16 amino acids long. CDR3 coding DNA: TGTGCCAGCAGCTTAAACCCCGGGGATGGGGCCAACGTCCTGACTTTC. Translated, it gives CASSLNPGDGANVLTF.

The genes are TRBV4-3 and TRBJ2-7, with 10 bases that match TRBD1. V lost 2 bases and J lost 5; bases outside the gene matches: 3. This CDR3 has 14 residues. Germline CDR1 is LGHNA and CDR2 is YSLEER. The CDR3 loop reads CASSQRQGADEQYF. CDR3 coding DNA: TGCGCCAGCAGCCAAAGACAGGGGGCGGACGAGCAGTACTTC.